The rows below give T cell receptor beta chains drawn from one sample of a study of cytomegalovirus exposure and HLA in healthy donors. Repertoires were generated with immunoSEQ multiplex PCR, while TCRdb's copy carries only in-frame clones and drops some. The table includes 150,000 or so clones, 75% to 85% detected once. The sample consisted of PBMCs. The receptors originated from a woman younger than 35 in good health and CMV-seropositive. CDR3s include the opening cysteine and the closing phenylalanine or tryptophan. The D gene is left open where the match is weak. Rows give clone size only sometimes, using once, few, many, or a class for an expanded clone.

j_call v_call d_call clone_size cdr3_aa cdr3_nt
TRBJ2-7 TRBV4-1 TRBD2 . CASSQDLAGPAYEQYF TGCGCCAGCAGCCAAGACCTAGCGGGACCGGCCTACGAGCAGTACTTC
TRBJ1-2 TRBV6-5 . . CASSPRAGNYGYTF TGTGCCAGCAGCCCCAGGGCCGGAAACTATGGCTACACCTTC
TRBJ2-3 TRBV7-6 TRBD2 once CASSLQRGGADTQYF TGTGCCAGCAGCTTACAGCGGGGTGGTGCAGATACGCAGTATTTT
TRBJ2-1 TRBV28 . . CASSLAPERGGTFSEQFF TGTGCCAGCAGTTTAGCGCCCGAAAGAGGGGGAACCTTCAGTGAGCAGTTCTTC
TRBJ2-3 TRBV6-6 TRBD2 . CASRPHGGGRDTQYF TGTGCCAGCCGACCCCACGGGGGGGGCCGTGATACGCAGTATTTT
TRBJ2-7 TRBV5-1 . . CASSLGEAEQYF TGCGCCAGCAGCTTGGGTGAAGCCGAGCAGTACTTC
TRBJ1-1 TRBV14 . . CASSQEIRRGTEAFF TGTGCCAGCAGCCAAGAAATTAGACGCGGCACTGAAGCTTTCTTT
TRBJ2-2 TRBV12-5 . . CASASMAGELFF TGTGCTAGTGCTAGCATGGCCGGGGAGCTGTTTTTT
TRBJ2-1 TRBV27 TRBD1 few CASSSRTGDNEQFF TGTGCCAGCAGTTCACGGACAGGGGACAATGAGCAGTTCTTC
TRBJ2-1 TRBV7-8 TRBD2 . CASSYTGTNNEQFF TGTGCCAGCAGCTACACCGGGACTAACAATGAGCAGTTCTTC
TRBJ2-2 TRBV7-9 . . CASDPGLAELFF TGTGCCAGCGACCCGGGCCTAGCGGAGCTGTTTTTT
TRBJ2-7 TRBV5-6 . . CASSFLGPYEQYF TGTGCCAGCAGCTTTCTGGGCCCCTACGAGCAGTACTTC
TRBJ2-7 TRBV4-1 TRBD1 . CASSQIPGQADEQCF TGCGCCAGCAGCCAGATCCCGGGACAGGCAGACGAGCAGTGCTTC
TRBJ2-2 TRBV5-1 . . CASSLATDFTGELFF TGCGCCAGCAGCTTGGCCACAGATTTCACCGGGGAGCTGTTTTTT
TRBJ1-4 TRBV27 TRBD1 . CASRPGTGDNEKLFF TGTGCCAGCAGGCCTGGGACAGGGGATAATGAAAAACTGTTTTTT
TRBJ2-3 TRBV2 TRBD2 few CASSGSGGEGTQYF TGTGCCAGCTCTGGTAGCGGGGGAGAAGGTACGCAGTATTTT
TRBJ1-2 TRBV7-9 TRBD1 . CASSRRDRGPHGYTF TGTGCCAGCAGCCGCCGGGACAGGGGGCCGCATGGCTACACCTTC
TRBJ2-1 TRBV29-1 . . CSVEEGRGGPNEQFF TGCAGCGTTGAAGAGGGTAGGGGGGGCCCCAATGAGCAGTTCTTC
TRBJ1-3 TRBV27 TRBD1 . CASRPQGLSGNTIYF TGTGCCAGCAGACCACAGGGGCTCTCTGGAAACACCATATATTTT
TRBJ2-7 TRBV7-9 . . CASSLKGDGGEQYF TGTGCCAGCAGCTTAAAAGGGGATGGTGGCGAGCAGTACTTC
TRBJ1-6 TRBV7-3 . . CASSLRGDGSSPLHF TGTGCCAGCAGCTTAAGGGGGGACGGATCCTCACCCCTCCACTTT
TRBJ1-2 TRBV28 . . CASSSIGRVNGYTF TGTGCCAGCAGTTCCATCGGGAGGGTTAATGGCTACACCTTC
TRBJ2-2 TRBV4-1 . . CASSQEATGELFF TGCGCCAGCAGCCAAGAGGCCACCGGGGAGCTGTTTTTT
TRBJ2-3 TRBV4-3 TRBD2 . CASSQETSGGGTDTQYF TGCGCCAGCAGCCAAGAGACTAGCGGGGGGGGTACAGATACGCAGTATTTT
TRBJ2-6 TRBV7-9 TRBD2 . CASSLTSGWRSGANVLTF TGTGCCAGCAGCTTGACTAGCGGGTGGAGGTCTGGGGCCAACGTCCTGACTTTC
TRBJ2-1 TRBV27 . . CASSNSRSSRGDEQFF TGTGCCAGCAGCAACTCGAGGTCCTCACGAGGAGATGAGCAGTTCTTC
TRBJ1-4 TRBV9 . . CASSGGPERDEKLFF TGTGCCAGCAGCGGGGGCCCCGAACGGGATGAAAAACTGTTTTTT
TRBJ2-3 TRBV4-2 TRBD2 . CASSPSIGAGGADTQYF TGTGCCAGCAGCCCTTCGATAGGGGCGGGGGGGGCAGATACGCAGTATTTT
TRBJ2-2 TRBV19 TRBD1 . CASSMGQGAGTGELFF TGTGCCAGTAGTATGGGCCAGGGGGCTGGCACCGGGGAGCTGTTTTTT
TRBJ2-7 TRBV5-1 TRBD1 few CASSPRQGNYEQYF TGCGCCAGCAGCCCGAGACAGGGGAACTACGAGCAGTACTTC
TRBJ2-3 TRBV4-1 TRBD1 . CASSQTGVRTDTQYF TGCGCCAGCAGCCAGACAGGGGTTAGAACAGATACGCAGTATTTT
TRBJ1-1 TRBV7-2 . . CASSFGEGYTEAFF TGTGCCAGCAGCTTCGGGGAGGGGTACACTGAAGCTTTCTTT
TRBJ2-5 TRBV5-1 . . CASSLSETQYF TGCGCCAGCAGCTTGTCGGAGACCCAGTACTTC
TRBJ1-2 TRBV6-6 . once CASIQGFYGYTF TGTGCCAGCATTCAGGGTTTCTATGGCTACACCTTC
TRBJ1-1 TRBV9 TRBD1 . CASTPMTGVNTEAFF TGTGCCAGCACCCCTATGACAGGGGTGAACACTGAAGCTTTCTTT
TRBJ1-1 TRBV29-1 . . CSVEGRLRGGGGPNTEAFF TGCAGCGTTGAGGGTAGACTTCGGGGGGGTGGGGGGCCTAACACTGAAGCTTTCTTT
TRBJ2-1 TRBV9 TRBD2 . CASSPSGASYNEQFF TGTGCCAGCAGCCCTAGCGGGGCTTCCTACAATGAGCAGTTCTTC
TRBJ1-2 TRBV19 . . CASTSGTPYGYTF TGTGCCAGTACTTCCGGGACTCCCTATGGCTACACCTTC
TRBJ1-3 TRBV11-2 TRBD1 . CASSSRGLSGNTIYF TGTGCCAGCAGCTCCAGGGGGCTCTCTGGAAACACCATATATTTT
TRBJ2-5 TRBV6-5 . . CASGRGETQYF TGTGCCAGCGGTAGGGGAGAGACCCAGTACTTC
TRBJ1-5 TRBV4-1 . . CASSQDRGQDQPQHF TGCGCCAGCAGCCAAGACAGGGGCCAGGATCAGCCCCAGCATTTT
TRBJ2-7 TRBV30 . once CAWSKRGSYEQYF TGTGCCTGGAGTAAACGAGGCAGCTACGAGCAGTACTTC
TRBJ1-1 TRBV14 TRBD1 . CASSAIRGGGEAFF TGTGCCAGCAGTGCGATTAGAGGGGGCGGTGAAGCTTTCTTT
TRBJ1-1 TRBV2 . . CASRQSGGTMNTEAFF TGTGCCAGCCGCCAGAGCGGGGGGACTATGAACACTGAAGCTTTCTTT
TRBJ1-5 TRBV19 . . CASSKENQPQHF TGTGCCAGTAGTAAGGAGAATCAGCCCCAGCATTTT
TRBJ1-1 TRBV5-6 . . CASSLVRSGGMNTEAFF TGTGCCAGCAGCTTGGTCAGGTCGGGGGGTATGAACACTGAAGCTTTCTTT
TRBJ1-5 TRBV4-1 . . CASSQFRGAGRGTQHF TGCGCCAGCAGCCAATTTAGGGGGGCAGGGCGGGGGACCCAGCATTTT
TRBJ1-2 TRBV20-1 TRBD1 . CSARTGDGYTF TGCAGTGCTAGGACAGGGGATGGCTACACCTTC
TRBJ2-1 TRBV13 TRBD2 . CASSRSGAGGRNEQFF TGTGCCAGCAGCCGCTCGGGGGCGGGGGGGCGTAATGAGCAGTTCTTC
TRBJ2-5 TRBV6-6 TRBD2 . CASSYPGLASQETQYF TGTGCCAGCAGTTACCCGGGACTAGCCTCCCAAGAGACCCAGTACTTC
TRBJ1-1 TRBV18 . . CASSQAQGRDTEAFF TGTGCCAGCTCACAGGCACAGGGTAGGGACACTGAAGCTTTCTTT
TRBJ1-2 TRBV5-6 . . CASSWAGTNYGF TGTGCCAGCAGCTGGGCGGGTACTAACTACGGCTTC
TRBJ2-3 TRBV4-1 . few CASSSVDTQYF TGCGCCAGCAGTTCTGTGGATACGCAGTATTTT
TRBJ2-7 TRBV15 . . CATSSEDVYEQYF TGTGCCACCAGCAGTGAGGATGTATACGAGCAGTACTTC